The present entry profiles one TCR beta chain with its context. No antigen is known for it. Assay: immunoSEQ multiplex PCR; the TCRdb copy retains only in-frame clones and omits some. The table includes about 160,000 clones, around nine tenths detected once. These data come from a study of cytomegalovirus exposure and HLA in healthy donors. General study points: In the 130 or so validation repertoires, a later analysis found that first-cohort TCR clusters tended to co-occur.

Germline CDR1 reads LGHNA; CDR2 reads YSLEER. The CDR3 contains 13 residues. V lost 0 bases, J lost 4 bases, and 7 bases lay in between. The specimen was PBMCs. The sequence derives from a woman younger than 30 in good health and CMV-seropositive. The chain is built from TRBV4-3 and TRBJ2-7; D gene ambiguous. DNA of the CDR3: TGCGCCAGCAGCCAAGATTTAACTTACGAGCAGTACTTC. This encodes CASSQDLTYEQYF.